The 27 T cell receptor beta chains in this list originate from one sample, sequenced in a study of blood T cell repertoires in COVID-19. The repertoire was sequenced with immunoSEQ multiplex PCR; TCRdb's copy has only in-frame clones and lacks some. The repertoire consists of over 250,000 clones, with roughly 86% occurring once and the leading ten covering under 2.5%. The sequenced material came from PBMCs or T cells enriched from blood (not recorded which). Every receptor here comes from a woman aged 60-70 years who had recovered from COVID-19.

The chain carries TRBV30 and TRBJ2-1, with 9 nucleotides matching TRBD2. The CDR3 totals 14 residues. CDR1 is GTSNPN and CDR2 is SVGIG in the germline V gene (reference sequence). J gave up 10 bases and V 5 bases, and 12 bases lay outside the gene matches. CDR3 loop: CAWERLAARGEQFF. The CDR3 DNA is TGTGCCTGGGAAAGACTAGCGGCTAGGGGGGAGCAGTTCTTC.

The chain combines TRBV29-1 with TRBJ1-3, with D possibly being TRBD1 (5 bases). V was shortened by 6 bases and J by 3 bases, with 18 bases between the two germline ends. CDR3 length equals 15 residues. CDR1 is SQVTM and CDR2 is ANQGSEA in the germline V gene. The CDR3 spells CSVTGLSGRGNTIYF. For the CDR3, the DNA is TGCAGCGTCACGGGACTCTCGGGGCGTGGAAACACCATATATTTT.

This clone was seen once. The chain joins TRBV5-1 to TRBJ1-1; D not resolved. Germline loops: CDR1 SGHRS, CDR2 YFSETQ. The CDR3 has 15 residues. Trimming shortened V by 0 bases and J by 1 base, and 10 bases separated the two germline ends. This chain's CDR3 is CASSLAGSGNTEAFF. The CDR3 nucleotides are TGCGCCAGCAGCTTGGCTGGGTCGGGGAACACTGAAGCTTTCTTT.

The chain is built from TRBV5-1 and TRBJ2-5, with 11 nucleotides matching TRBD2. J was trimmed by 2 bases and V by 4 bases; bases with no gene match: 7. Looked up from germline, CDR1 is SGHRS and CDR2 is YFSETQ. This CDR3 region has 16 residues. CDR3 amino acids: CASSTLAGGNQETQYF. DNA for the CDR3: TGCGCCAGCAGCACCCTAGCGGGAGGTAATCAAGAGACCCAGTACTTC.

The genes are TRBV11-3 and TRBJ2-7; D gene unclear. This CDR3 is built from 14 residues. V was shortened by 5 bases and J by 5 bases, with 16 bases between the two germline ends. Germline lookup yields CDR1 SGHNT and CDR2 YENEEA. DNA for the CDR3: TGTGCCAGCAGCCCTCGACACCTCCTGGACGAGCAGTACTTC. Translating it yields CASSPRHLLDEQYF. The complete variable domain, with remaining parts taken from reference TRBV11-3 and TRBJ2-7, reads EAGVVQSPRYKIIEKKQPVAFWCNPISGHNTLYWYLQNLGQGPELLIRYENEEAVDDSQLPKDRFSAERLKGVDSTLKIQPAELGDSAVYLCASSPRHLLDEQYFGPGTRLTVT.

V gene TRBV9 combines with J gene TRBJ2-3; D possibly corresponds to TRBD2 (6 bases). Germline CDR1 SGDLS, CDR2 YYNGEE. The V end was cut by 0 bases, the J end by 0 bases, with 11 bases between. The CDR3 loop spans 16 amino acids. The CDR3 region is CASSVVGGPSTDTQYF. The CDR3 nucleotides read TGTGCCAGCAGCGTAGTTGGAGGGCCGAGCACAGATACGCAGTATTTT.

V and J are TRBV7-8 and TRBJ1-4; tentatively, D is TRBD1 (5 bases). Trimming cost V 5 bases and J 5 bases, with 9 bases left between them. Germline loops: CDR1 SGHVS, CDR2 FQNEAQ. The CDR3 is made up of 13 amino acids. CDR3 DNA: TGTGCCAGCAGCCTCGACAGAAATGAAAAACTGTTTTTT. The encoded protein is CASSLDRNEKLFF.

The V and J genes are TRBV7-3 and TRBJ2-2; 11 positions match TRBD1. The CDR3 length is 17 residues. V shed 7 bases, J shed 4 bases, and the junction held 11 bases outside the gene matches. The V gene's germline CDR1 is SGHTA and CDR2 FQGTGA. The CDR3 sequence is CASTWTGGASGTGELFF. The CDR3 DNA is TGTGCCAGCACGTGGACAGGGGGCGCTTCGGGCACCGGGGAGCTGTTTTTT.

This rearrangement joins TRBV4-1 to TRBJ1-5; 8 nucleotides line up with TRBD1. This CDR3 spans 14 amino acids. The J segment lost 5 bases and the V segment lost 3 bases, leaving 3 bases of the junction unmatched. Germline CDR1 MGHRA, CDR2 YSYEKL. The CDR3 DNA follows: TGCGCCAGCAGCCAGGCAGGGGGCTATCAGCCCCAGCATTTT. Encoded protein: CASSQAGGYQPQHF.

The rearrangement uses TRBV12-3 or TRBV12-4 and TRBJ1-4; D is perhaps TRBD1 (5 bases). V was shortened by 8 bases and J by 7 bases, with 11 bases between the two germline ends. The CDR3 has 12 residues. CDR3 protein: CASCFGGEKLFF. The CDR3 nucleotides read TGTGCCAGCTGCTTCGGGGGTGAAAAACTGTTTTTT.

In the case of this clone: Other DNA sequences from this sample encode an identical CDR3 as well. The CDR3 DNA is TGCGCCAGCAGCTTGGGCGGGAGGGCCTACGAGCAGTACTTC. Its protein product is CASSLGGRAYEQYF. The chain combines TRBV5-1 with TRBJ2-7; TRBD2 matches at 9 bases. The CDR3 is 14 residues long. V trimming: 0 bases; J trimming: 2 bases; junction bases outside the gene matches: 0. Germline V gives CDR1 SGHRS, CDR2 YFSETQ.

This clone was recorded once. The chain links TRBV7-2 to TRBJ2-5; D is ambiguous. Germline loops: CDR1 SGHTA, CDR2 FQGNSA. V lost 5 bases and J lost 1, with 8 bases in between. The length of the CDR3 is 13 residues. CDR3 region: CASSNFLQETQYF. The CDR3, as DNA: TGTGCCAGCAGCAATTTTCTCCAAGAGACCCAGTACTTC. The whole variable domain, remainder taken from reference TRBV7-2 and TRBJ2-5, is GAGVSQSPSNKVTEKGKDVELRCDPISGHTALYWYRQSLGQGLEFLIYFQGNSAPDKSGLPSDRFSAERTGGSVSTLTIQRTQQEDSAVYLCASSNFLQETQYFGPGTRLLVL.

The chain couples TRBV7-9 to TRBJ2-1; tentative D call: TRBD1 (6 bases). This CDR3 comprises 14 residues. Trimming took 5 bases from V and 4 from J, leaving 12 bases between them. CDR1 and CDR2 from the germline V gene are SEHNR and FQNEAQ (reference sequence). CDR3 coding DNA: TGTGCCAGCAGCCCTAGGACAGAATACAATGAGCAGTTCTTC. It translates to CASSPRTEYNEQFF.

A word on this clone: The same CDR3 can be traced to other DNA sequences in this sample. The chain recombines TRBV7-3 with TRBJ2-1; 11 bases fit TRBD2. This CDR3 is 15 amino acids long. Germline V lookup: CDR1 SGHTA, CDR2 FQGTGA. Trimming removed 5 bases from V and 5 bases from J; junction bases left unmatched: 5. CDR3 bases: TGTGCCAGCAGCCCGCTAGCGGGGGGAAACAATGAGCAGTTCTTC. Its protein product is CASSPLAGGNNEQFF.

CDR3 DNA: TGTGCCAGCAGCTTATTGACTAGTTTTGAAAAGACCCAGTACTTC. Its translation is CASSLLTSFEKTQYF. The chain uses TRBV7-8 and TRBJ2-5; tentative D call: TRBD2 (6 bases). The V end was cut by 2 bases, the J end by 6 bases, with 16 bases between. Looked up from germline, CDR1 is SGHVS and CDR2 is FQNEAQ. The CDR3 is made up of 15 amino acids.

V usage is TRBV6-5 and J usage is TRBJ1-1, with D unresolved. V lost 6 bases to trimming and J lost 0 bases, with 8 bases between them. Germline assignment: CDR1 MNHEY and CDR2 SVGAGI. The CDR3 is 13 residues long. The CDR3: CASRQWMNTEAFF. As DNA, the CDR3 is TGTGCCAGCAGACAGTGGATGAACACTGAAGCTTTCTTT.

CDR3 in DNA: TGCGCCAGCAGCTTGACAGGGGACGAGCAGTACTTC. It encodes CASSLTGDEQYF. This chain connects TRBV5-1 to TRBJ2-7; 7 bases are shared with TRBD1. The J segment lost 5 bases and the V segment lost 1 base, leaving 0 bases of the junction unmatched. Germline V gene data show CDR1 as SGHRS and CDR2 as YFSETQ. The CDR3 is 12 residues long.

The V and J genes are TRBV18 and TRBJ1-5, with TRBD1 matching over 9 bases. Germline V gene lookup returns CDR1 KGHSH and CDR2 LQKENI. V was pared by 3 bases and J by 5 bases, with 8 bases of the junction left unmatched. CDR3 length: 16 amino acids. The CDR3 DNA reads as TGTGCCAGCTCACCCCCACTTGGACAGGGGCATCAGCCCCAGCATTTT. Translating gives CASSPPLGQGHQPQHF.

The V gene is TRBV3-1 (or the pseudogene TRBV3-2), the J gene TRBJ1-4, with 9 bases matching TRBD1. The CDR3 runs to 14 residues. Per the germline V gene, CDR1 is LGHDT and CDR2 is YNNKEL (reference sequence). Unmatched junction bases numbered 7, after V lost 6 bases and J lost 8 bases. This CDR3 is CASRAIGQGEKLFF. Written as DNA, the CDR3 is TGTGCCAGCAGGGCGATTGGACAGGGGGAAAAACTGTTTTTT.

The chain is built from TRBV7-3 and TRBJ1-5, with a weak D call TRBD1 (6 bases). The ends were cut back, 5 bases at V and 5 bases at J, with 10 bases in the middle. CDR3 length: 13 residues. Germline values: CDR1 SGHTA, CDR2 FQGTGA. CDR3 protein: CASSADSDQPQHF. CDR3 nucleotides: TGTGCCAGCAGCGCGGACAGCGATCAGCCCCAGCATTTT.

This clone has more than one count but fewer than ten. The chain recombines TRBV11-2 with TRBJ1-5; TRBD1 agrees at 10 bases. The ends lost 4 bases at V and 6 bases at J; junction bases unmatched: 6. This CDR3 contains 15 residues. Germline V gene lookup returns CDR1 SGHAT and CDR2 FQNNGV. DNA for the CDR3: TGTGCCAGCAGCTGGGGGACAGGGGTACGTCAGCCCCAGCATTTT. As protein: CASSWGTGVRQPQHF.

The chain uses TRBV7-2 and TRBJ1-1; 7 bases are shared with TRBD1. The germline gives CDR1 SGHTA, CDR2 FQGNSA. Trimming cost V 5 bases and J 1 base; bases outside gene matches: 7. The CDR3 length is 15 residues. CDR3 nucleotides: TGTGCCAGCAGCACCCGACAGGGAAGGAACACTGAAGCTTTCTTT. It yields the protein CASSTRQGRNTEAFF.

V is TRBV7-8 and J is TRBJ2-3; TRBD2 aligns across 7 bases. V gave up 5 bases and J gave up 3 bases; unmatched junction bases: 5. Germline-derived CDR1 and CDR2 are SGHVS and FQNEAQ. This CDR3 is built from 14 residues. The CDR3 spells CASSRTSITDTQYF. DNA of the CDR3: TGTGCCAGCAGCAGGACTAGTATTACAGATACGCAGTATTTT. The entire variable domain, with the rest obtained from reference TRBV7-8 and TRBJ2-3, is as follows: GAGVSQSPRYKVAKRGQDVALRCDPISGHVSLFWYQQALGQGPEFLTYFQNEAQLDKSGLPSDRFFAERPEGSVSTLKIQRTQQEDSAVYLCASSRTSITDTQYFGPGTRLTVL.

The chain combines TRBV9 with TRBJ2-7; maybe TRBD2 (5 bases). This CDR3 region has 16 residues. V lost 0 bases and J lost 3, with 16 bases in between. From germline, CDR1 is SGDLS and CDR2 YYNGEE. The DNA of the CDR3 is TGTGCCAGCAGCGTAGGCGGTGCTAGCAGGAACTACGAGCAGTACTTC. It specifies CASSVGGASRNYEQYF. The full variable domain, completed using reference TRBV9 and TRBJ2-7, is DSGVTQTPKHLITATGQRVTLRCSPRSGDLSVYWYQQSLDQGLQFLIQYYNGEERAKGNILERFSAQQFPDLHSELNLSSLELGDSALYFCASSVGGASRNYEQYFGPGTRLTVT.

The genes are TRBV28 and TRBJ1-6; 8 bases map to TRBD1. Germline-derived CDR1 and CDR2 are MDHEN and SYDVKM. The ends lost 4 bases at V and 0 bases at J; junction bases unmatched: 14. The CDR3 is 20 residues long. The CDR3 DNA reads as TGTGCCAGCAGTTCACCCCGAAATCAGGGGGCGAGCTCCTATAATTCACCCCTCCACTTT. Its translation is CASSSPRNQGASSYNSPLHF.

The chain employs TRBV7-9 and TRBJ2-3; weak D call: TRBD1 (5 bases). There are 16 residues in the CDR3. The V gene's germline CDR1 is SEHNR and CDR2 FQNEAQ (reference sequence). Trimming removed 1 base from V and 0 bases from J, with 11 bases in between. The CDR3 DNA sequence: TGTGCCAGCAGCTTAGGACAGATTCCTAGCACAGATACGCAGTATTTT. Protein: CASSLGQIPSTDTQYF.

The rearrangement links TRBV30 to TRBJ2-7; TRBD1 agrees at 11 bases. Losses at the gene ends were 0 bases for V and 5 bases for J; bases not matched to a gene: 6. CDR3 length: 15 amino acids. Germline V gene data show CDR1 as GTSNPN and CDR2 as SVGIG (reference sequence). CDR3 amino acids: CAWSVLGTGGDEQYF. CDR3 DNA: TGTGCCTGGAGTGTACTGGGGACAGGGGGAGACGAGCAGTACTTC.